These 24 T cell receptor beta chains came from one sample sequenced in a study of CD8+ T cells in alopecia areata. Sequencing templates came from extracted RNA that was reverse transcribed into cDNA. Data came from immunoSEQ multiplex PCR; TCRdb stores just in-frame clones and leaves some out. Altogether 90,000 to 130,000 clones were found in the sample, and no singletons occur. Sequencing used lesional skin. Source of these receptors: a C3H/HeJ mouse with alopecia areata. The mice in this strain carry MHC haplotype H2-k.

A word on this clone: Here the gene names and germline are mouse. The DNA read from the CDR3 is TGTGCCAGCAGTCCCACTGGGGAGAGGGGAGAC. Translating it yields CASSPTGERGD. The entire CDR3 is CASSPTGERGDTQYF. The chain joins TRBV19 to TRBJ2-5, with 7 bases identical to TRBD2. Coverage ceases 4 residues before the CDR3 finishes, and the germline J gene fills in the end. The CDR3 sequence is 15 residues long. CDR1 and CDR2 from the germline V gene are FNHDT and SITEND (reference sequence). Combining the CDR3 with reference TRBV19 and TRBJ2-5 gives the whole variable domain GGIITQTPKFLIGQEGQKLTLKCQQNFNHDTMYWYRQDSGKGLRLIYYSITENDLQKGDLSEGYDASREKKSSFSLTVTSAQKNEMAVFLCASSPTGERGDTQYFGPGTRLLVL.

In its sample, this clone was seen a few times. Translating the DNA gives a protein that differs from the TCRdb entry at residue 12; the protein shown here is that DNA translation. The listed genes are named as in mouse. The read finishes 3 residues shy of the CDR3 end, and the germline J gene is used to complete it. The V and J genes are TRBV13-1 and TRBJ1-6; possible D gene TRBD1, 6 bases. TRBJ1-6 is reported as an ORF; its role is uncertain. V was cut by 1 base and J by 8 bases, with 13 bases left in between. The CDR3 is 15 amino acids. Germline lookup yields CDR1 NSHNY and CDR2 SYGAGN. CDR3 amino acids: CASSDRGAGYSPLYF. The CDR3 DNA, read in part, is TGTGCCAGCAGTGATCGGGGGGCAGGTTATTCGCCC.

This clone was seen a handful of times. Mouse gene names and germline throughout. The read stops 4 residues short of the end of the CDR3; the missing end is completed from the germline J gene. The chain couples TRBV13-3 to TRBJ2-2; D possibly corresponds to TRBD1 (5 bases). CDR1 is NNHDY, CDR2 SYVADS, per germline. The ends were cut back, 4 bases at V and 1 base at J, with 8 bases in the middle. The CDR3 extends over 14 amino acids. CDR3 sequence reads: CASSTDRNTGQLYF. The covered CDR3 bases are TGTGCCAGCAGTACAGACAGAAACACCGGG.

About this clone itself: Gene names refer to mouse genes. CDR3 residues: CASSTLTGAGTNYAEQFF. CDR3 bases read: TGTGCTAGCAGTACCTTAACTGGGGCCGGCACGAACTATGCT. The chain couples TRBV17 to TRBJ2-1; 7 bases map to TRBD2. The CDR3 end lies 4 residues beyond the end of the read and is filled in from the germline J gene. V lost 4 bases and J lost 1; bases outside the gene matches: 13. This CDR3 has 18 residues. Germline-derived CDR1 and CDR2 are MNHDT and YYDKIL.

This clone has a count of ten or more. Gene names follow the mouse nomenclature. The read terminates 4 residues before the CDR3 end, so the remaining end is supplied by the germline J gene. The rearrangement uses TRBV13-3 and TRBJ2-1; 7 bases are a match to TRBD1. V was pared by 4 bases and J by 1 base, with 5 bases of the junction left unmatched. Germline loops: CDR1 NNHDY, CDR2 SYVADS. The CDR3 loop spans 15 amino acids. CDR3 amino acids: CASSPWDRNYAEQFF. Incomplete CDR3 DNA: TGTGCCAGCAGTCCCTGGGACAGAAACTATGCT.

The sample holds a few counts of this clone. The gene symbols are mouse symbols. The observed sequence ends 4 residues before the CDR3 terminus, with the missing tail filled in from the germline J gene. The chain joins TRBV13-3 to TRBJ1-2, with 11 bases identical to TRBD1. This CDR3 is built from 15 residues. The V gene's germline CDR1 is NNHDY and CDR2 SYVADS. This CDR3 reads CASSEPGQGGADYTF. The part of the CDR3 DNA that was read is TGTGCCAGCAGTGAACCGGGACAGGGGGGGGCC.

Concerning this clone itself: The genes and germline here are from mouse. The CDR3 end is not reached by the read, which stops 4 residues before it; the germline J gene fills it in. The rearrangement uses TRBV13-3 and TRBJ1-1; D perhaps matches TRBD1 (5 bases). V was clipped by 5 bases and J by 4 bases, with 12 bases between them. The CDR3 sequence is 13 residues long. Germline values: CDR1 NNHDY, CDR2 SYVADS. The CDR3 spells CASRMGGSTEVFF. The sequenced CDR3 bases are TGTGCCAGCAGGATGGGGGGTAGCACA.

This clone was counted a few times. The genes are named according to mouse. The CDR3 end falls 4 residues outside the read, so it is completed with the germline J gene. This chain joins TRBV1 and TRBJ2-7; 7 bases fit TRBD1. The germline gives CDR1 NSQYPW, CDR2 LRSPGD (reference sequence). The CDR3 length is 15 residues. V was clipped by 3 bases and J by 2 bases; unmatched bases: 7. The covered CDR3 bases are TGCACCTGCAGTGCGCCCGACAGGGATCCCTAT. Its protein product is CTCSAPDRDPY. The full CDR3 protein is CTCSAPDRDPYEQYF.

This clone appeared a few times. The gene names given are mouse names. The missing CDR3 end, 4 residues past where the read stops, is filled in from the germline J gene. The chain has TRBV1 and TRBJ2-5; 8 bases align to TRBD1. J lost 1 base, V lost 0 bases, and 3 bases had no gene match. CDR1 and CDR2 from the germline V gene are NSQYPW and LRSPGD (reference sequence). CDR3 length: 16 amino acids. The part of the CDR3 DNA that was read is TGCACCTGCAGTGCAGAGCAGGGGGCTTACCAAGAC. It is translated as CTCSAEQGAYQD. The CDR3 in full is CTCSAEQGAYQDTQYF.

This clone was seen only a few times. The DNA translation disagrees with the TCRdb protein at residue 12, so the protein in this description comes from the DNA. Mouse names are used for the genes. The covered CDR3 bases are TGTGCCAGCAGTCCCAGGGGGCTGGGGGGAAATACG. Translating it yields CASSPRGLGGNT. From start to end, the CDR3 is CASSPRGLGGNTLYF. The chain is built from TRBV19 and TRBJ1-3, with 8 bases aligning to TRBD1. The read terminates 3 residues before the CDR3 end, so the remaining end is supplied by the germline J gene. Looked up from germline, CDR1 is FNHDT and CDR2 is SITEND (reference sequence). J was trimmed by 4 bases and V by 4 bases; bases with no gene match: 7. This CDR3 has 15 residues.

This clone was recorded a few times. Gene and germline names: mouse. The sequenced fragment ends 4 residues before the CDR3 boundary, so the rest is inferred from the germline J gene. V gene TRBV19 combines with J gene TRBJ2-3, with 8 bases aligning to TRBD1. V was clipped by 4 bases and J by 0 bases; unmatched bases: 7. This CDR3 has 16 amino acids. Germline V gene lookup returns CDR1 FNHDT and CDR2 SITEND (reference sequence). The sequenced CDR3 bases are TGTGCCAGCAGTCCCATGACAGGGGCGAGTGCAGAA. This sequence encodes CASSPMTGASAE. The whole CDR3 protein reads CASSPMTGASAETLYF.

Turning to this clone: The gene names given are mouse names. The observed sequence ends 4 residues before the CDR3 terminus, with the missing tail filled in from the germline J gene. This sample also contains other DNA sequences that code for the same CDR3. The V call is TRBV13-3, the J call TRBJ2-3, with D possibly TRBD2 on 7 matching bases. The germline V and J ends were trimmed by 0 bases and 0 bases, with 14 bases remaining between them. Germline assignment: CDR1 NNHDY and CDR2 SYVADS. The CDR3 consists of 17 residues. The sequenced CDR3 bases are TGTGCCAGCAGTGATGCAACGGGGGGCTCTAGTGCAGAA. This encodes CASSDATGGSSAE. The full-length CDR3 reads as CASSDATGGSSAETLYF.

Remarks on this clone: Germline and genes here are mouse. The CDR3 is cut off 4 residues early in the read; its end comes from the germline J gene. The genes are TRBV1 and TRBJ2-4; D is possibly TRBD2 (7 bases). This CDR3 has 15 amino acids. Trimming left V 3 bases short and J 2 bases short, with 12 bases between. The germline gives CDR1 NSQYPW, CDR2 LRSPGD (reference sequence). Partial CDR3 DNA: TGCACCTGCAGTGCCCTGGGGGCTGTTCAAAAC. Translating it yields CTCSALGAVQN. The CDR3 reads in full as CTCSALGAVQNTLYF.

This clone was found a few times. Genes here carry mouse names. The sequence runs out 4 residues before the end of the CDR3; the remainder is reconstructed from the germline J gene. The J gene is TRBJ2-1, the V gene TRBV13-1; TRBD1 matches 10 bases. The V gene end was trimmed by 3 bases and the J gene end by 2 bases; junction bases not matched to a gene: 2. Per the germline V gene, CDR1 is NSHNY and CDR2 is SYGAGN. The CDR3 is 15 amino acids. The CDR3 loop is CASSATGGDYAEQFF. CDR3 DNA (partial): TGTGCCAGCAGTGCGACAGGGGGCGACTATGCT.

This clone was found a few times. The gene names given are mouse names. Read data end 4 residues before the CDR3 end; the end is taken from the germline J gene. V gene TRBV19 combines with J gene TRBJ1-1, with D possibly being TRBD1 (5 bases). Trimming pared 2 bases from V and 0 bases from J, leaving 8 bases between. This CDR3 has 14 amino acids. Germline lookup yields CDR1 FNHDT and CDR2 SITEND (reference sequence). The covered CDR3 bases are TGTGCCAGCAGTATCAGGGTATCAAACACA. This sequence encodes CASSIRVSNT. The complete CDR3 protein is CASSIRVSNTEVFF.

Remarks on this clone: Gene names and germline match the mouse. This CDR3 reads CASGELGGQNTLYF. CDR3 DNA, as far as it was read: TGTGCCAGCGGTGAACTGGGCGGTCAAAAC. V and J are TRBV13-2 and TRBJ2-4; the D gene is possibly TRBD2 (6 bases). The read gets to within 4 residues of the CDR3 end, and the germline J gene fills in the rest. The V end was cut by 2 bases, the J end by 1 base, with 8 bases between. This CDR3 spans 14 amino acids. Per the germline V gene, CDR1 is NNHNN and CDR2 is SYGAGS (reference sequence).

As concerns this clone: These gene names are mouse names. The read gets to within 4 residues of the CDR3 end, and the germline J gene fills in the rest. This chain uses TRBV1 with TRBJ2-1; TRBD2 matches at 7 bases. V lost 1 base, J lost 2 bases, and 2 bases stayed unmatched. Germline V gene data show CDR1 as NSQYPW and CDR2 as LRSPGD (reference sequence). The CDR3 spans 15 residues. CDR3 protein: CTCSAGGGDYAEQFF. Partial CDR3 DNA: TGCACCTGCAGTGCAGGGGGGGGAGACTATGCT.

On this clone itself: These gene names are mouse names. The read ends 4 residues before the CDR3 terminus; that terminus is restored from the germline J gene. The chain employs TRBV19 and TRBJ2-1, with D perhaps matching TRBD2 (6 bases). The CDR3 consists of 14 residues. Germline V gene data show CDR1 as FNHDT and CDR2 as SITEND (reference sequence). Trimming pared 2 bases from V and 6 bases from J, leaving 12 bases between. The CDR3 sequence: CASSISWGGAEQFF. The CDR3 bases that were read are TGTGCCAGCAGTATCTCCTGGGGAGGTGCT.

A word on this clone: Genes and germline come from the mouse. Distinct nucleotide sequences in the sample also encode this CDR3. The CDR3 bases that were read are TGTGCCTGGAGTCTCCCGGGACTGGGGTATGCT. Protein product: CAWSLPGLGYA. The full CDR3 protein is CAWSLPGLGYAEQFF. The chain has TRBV31 and TRBJ2-1, with 10 nucleotides matching TRBD2. With the read ending 4 residues before the CDR3 end, the germline J gene is used to fill in that end. CDR3 length: 15 amino acids. The V gene's germline CDR1 is GKSSPN and CDR2 SITVG. V shed 0 bases and J 4 bases; nucleotides not matched to a gene: 3. Full variable domain (remainder filled in from reference TRBV31 and TRBJ2-1): AQTIHQWPVAEIKAVGSPLSLGCTIKGKSSPNLYWYWQATGGTLQQLFYSITVGQVESVVQLNLSASRPKDDQFILSTEKLLLSHSGFYLCAWSLPGLGYAEQFFGPGTRLTVL.

About this clone itself: Germline and genes here are mouse. Coverage ceases 4 residues before the CDR3 finishes, and the germline J gene fills in the end. The rearrangement uses TRBV1 and TRBJ2-3, with 10 bases lining up with TRBD1. Trimming cost V 8 bases and J 3 bases; bases outside gene matches: 11. Germline lookup yields CDR1 NSQYPW and CDR2 LRSPGD (reference sequence). This CDR3 contains 16 residues. The CDR3 loop is CTCGPRDRGRAETLYF. The sequenced CDR3 bases are TGCACCTGCGGCCCCCGGGACAGGGGAAGGGCAGAA.

This clone was seen more than once but under ten times. Gene and germline names: mouse. From the germline J gene comes the end of the CDR3, since the read stops 4 residues before it. The chain is built from TRBV13-2 and TRBJ1-1, with a tentative D call TRBD1 (5 bases). The CDR3 is made up of 12 amino acids. CDR1 is NNHNN, CDR2 SYGAGS, per germline (reference sequence). CDR3: CASGAWGEEVFF. The CDR3 DNA, read in part, is TGTGCCAGCGGTGCTTGGGGGGAA.

This clone occurred many times. The genes are named according to mouse. CDR3 bases read: TGTGCCAGCAGTGATGGGGGGGCAAACACCGGG. This codes for CASSDGGANTG. The entire CDR3 reads CASSDGGANTGQLYF. V usage is TRBV13-1 and J usage is TRBJ2-2; tentative D call: TRBD2 (6 bases). The CDR3 is cut off 4 residues early in the read; its end comes from the germline J gene. Germline lookup yields CDR1 NSHNY and CDR2 SYGAGN. The CDR3 has 15 residues. The ends were cut back, 0 bases at V and 0 bases at J, with 6 bases in the middle.

This clone occurred a few times. The protein in this entry is translated from the DNA; at residue 13 it differs from the protein listed in TCRdb. Gene names are the mouse ones. The missing CDR3 end, 3 residues past where the read stops, is filled in from the germline J gene. The gene calls are TRBV13-3 and TRBJ1-3; possible D gene TRBD1, 6 bases. CDR1 is NNHDY, CDR2 SYVADS, per germline. The length of the CDR3 is 16 residues. V lost 1 base, J lost 0 bases, and 11 bases lay in between. The CDR3 region is CASSDPGQISGNTLYF. CDR3 DNA, as far as it was read: TGTGCCAGCAGTGATCCTGGACAGATTTCTGGAAATACG.

Notes on this clone: Gene names and germline refer to mouse. CDR3 DNA, as far as it was read: TGTGCCAGCAGTATCGACAAAAACACCGGG. Its protein is CASSIDKNTG. The complete CDR3 sequence is CASSIDKNTGQLYF. The chain joins TRBV13-3 to TRBJ2-2; unclear D gene. Read data end 4 residues before the CDR3 end; the end is taken from the germline J gene. The CDR3 has 14 residues. Per the germline V gene, CDR1 is NNHDY and CDR2 is SYVADS. The V and J ends lost 4 bases and 1 base respectively, with 8 bases between them.